This T cell receptor (beta chain) was documented in a study of cytomegalovirus exposure and HLA in healthy donors. Study as a whole: From 150 million to 200 million T cells, an earlier analysis saw roughly 100 million unique TCR beta sequences.

The germline CDR1 and CDR2 sequences are LNHDA and SQIVND (reference sequence). Between the trimmed V and J ends, which lost 5 bases and 0 bases, there was a span of 16 bases. The CDR3 contains 16 residues. PCR primers comprised 60 Vbeta and 13 Jbeta primers. Sequenced by immunoSEQ multiplex PCR; TCRdb stores in-frame clones only, minus some. The table shows around 86,000 clones, with about 80% occurring only once. The clonotype was recovered from a man in his forties or fifties in good health and CMV-seropositive. This chain uses TRBV19 with TRBJ1-1, with TRBD1 as a possible D gene (5 bases). The specimen sequenced was PBMCs. The CDR3 nucleotides are TGTGCCAGTAGTCTCGGGGAGGGGTACATGAACACTGAAGCTTTCTTT. Its translation: CASSLGEGYMNTEAFF.